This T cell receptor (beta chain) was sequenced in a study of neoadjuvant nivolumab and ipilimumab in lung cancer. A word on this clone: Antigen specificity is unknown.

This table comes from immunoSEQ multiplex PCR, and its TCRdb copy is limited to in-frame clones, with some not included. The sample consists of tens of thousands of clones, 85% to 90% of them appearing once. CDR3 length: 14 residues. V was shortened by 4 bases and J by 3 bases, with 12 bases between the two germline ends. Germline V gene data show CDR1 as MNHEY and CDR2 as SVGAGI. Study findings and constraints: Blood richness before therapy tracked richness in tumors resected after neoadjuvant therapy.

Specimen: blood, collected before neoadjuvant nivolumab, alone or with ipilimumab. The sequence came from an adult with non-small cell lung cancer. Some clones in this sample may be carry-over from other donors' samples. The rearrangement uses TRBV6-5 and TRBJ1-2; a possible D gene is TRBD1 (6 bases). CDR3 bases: TGTGCCAGCAGTTCGCAGGGGCGCGACTATGGCTACACCTTC. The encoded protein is CASSSQGRDYGYTF.